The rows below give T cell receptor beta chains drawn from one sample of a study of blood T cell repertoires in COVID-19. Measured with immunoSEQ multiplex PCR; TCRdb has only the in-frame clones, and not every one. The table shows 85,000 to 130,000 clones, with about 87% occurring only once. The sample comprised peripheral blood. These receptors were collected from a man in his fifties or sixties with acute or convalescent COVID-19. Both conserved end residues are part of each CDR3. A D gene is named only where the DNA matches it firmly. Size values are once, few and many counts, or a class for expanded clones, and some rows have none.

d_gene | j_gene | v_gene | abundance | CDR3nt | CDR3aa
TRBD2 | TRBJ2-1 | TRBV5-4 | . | TGTGCCAGCAGCATGGGACTAGCGGGAGAATTTGTTGAGCAGTTCTTC | CASSMGLAGEFVEQFF
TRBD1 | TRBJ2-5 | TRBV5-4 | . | TGTGCCAGCAGCGTGGGACAGCAAGAGACCCAGTACTTC | CASSVGQQETQYF
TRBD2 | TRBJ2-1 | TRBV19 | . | TGTGCCAGTAGAGGTAGCGGGAGGGACAATGAGCAGTTCTTC | CASRGSGRDNEQFF
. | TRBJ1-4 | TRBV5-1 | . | TGCGCCAGCAGACCTTCAGGAACTAATGAAAAACTGTTTTTT | CASRPSGTNEKLFF
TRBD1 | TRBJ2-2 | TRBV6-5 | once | TGTGCCAGCAGCGGACAGGTGGACGGGGAGCTGTTTTTT | CASSGQVDGELFF
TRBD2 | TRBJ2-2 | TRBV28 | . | TGTGCCACCAGGACTAGCGGGAGTTTCACCGGGGAGCTGTTTTTT | CATRTSGSFTGELFF
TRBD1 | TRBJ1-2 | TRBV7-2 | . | TGTGCCAGCAGCTTAGTCGGACAGGGGAAGGTTGGCTACACCTTC | CASSLVGQGKVGYTF
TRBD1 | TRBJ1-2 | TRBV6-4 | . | TGTGCCAGCAGTGACTTAGGGGGCGCGGGCTACACCTTC | CASSDLGGAGYTF
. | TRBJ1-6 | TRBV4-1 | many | TGCGCCAGCAGCCACCTAATGAACAGGGAGCGGAATTCACCCCTCCACTTT | CASSHLMNRERNSPLHF
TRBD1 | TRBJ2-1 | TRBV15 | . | TGTGCCACCAGCAGAGAGGGTGGGACAGGTTACAATGAGCAGTTCTTC | CATSREGGTGYNEQFF
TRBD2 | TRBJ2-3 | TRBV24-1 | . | TGTGCCACCAGTGCGACTAGCGGGAGGGGTAGCACAGATACGCAGTATTTT | CATSATSGRGSTDTQYF
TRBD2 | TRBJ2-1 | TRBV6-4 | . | TGTGCCAGCAGTGACCCATCTAGCGGGAGGGCGGCGGATGAGCAGTTCTTC | CASSDPSSGRAADEQFF
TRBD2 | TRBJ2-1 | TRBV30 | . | TGTGCCTGGAGTGGACTAGCGGGGCGGAATGAGCAGTTCTTC | CAWSGLAGRNEQFF
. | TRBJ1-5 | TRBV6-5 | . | TGTGCCAGCAGTCTGACCGACAGGAATCAGCCCCAGCATTTT | CASSLTDRNQPQHF
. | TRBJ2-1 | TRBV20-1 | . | TGCAGTGCTCCAGACTACAATGAGCAGTTCTTC | CSAPDYNEQFF
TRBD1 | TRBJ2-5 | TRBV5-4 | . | TGTGCCAGCAGCTTGGCAGGGGGAGAGACCCAGTACTTC | CASSLAGGETQYF
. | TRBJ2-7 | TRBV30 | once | TGTGCCTGGAGTGTACTGTACGAGCAGTACTTC | CAWSVLYEQYF
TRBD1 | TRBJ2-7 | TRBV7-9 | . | TGTGCCAGCACCGAGGGGGCTAGCCGATACTTC | CASTEGASRYF
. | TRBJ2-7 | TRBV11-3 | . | TGTGCCAGCAGCTCTACCGTCGAGCAGTACTTC | CASSSTVEQYF
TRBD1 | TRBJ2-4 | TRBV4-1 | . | TGCGCCAGCAGCCCGGACAGGGAGAGGGGCATTCAGTACTTC | CASSPDRERGIQYF
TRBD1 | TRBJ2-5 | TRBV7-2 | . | TGTGCCAGCAGCACGGGACAGGGGAAGGGAGAGACCCAGTACTTC | CASSTGQGKGETQYF
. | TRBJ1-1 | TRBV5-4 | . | TGTGCCAGCAACGAATTACAGGGATCGGGCACTGAAGCTTTCTTT | CASNELQGSGTEAFF
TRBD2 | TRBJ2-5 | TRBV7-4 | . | TGTGCCAGCAGAATCACTAGCGGGCCTCAAGAGACCCAGTACTTC | CASRITSGPQETQYF
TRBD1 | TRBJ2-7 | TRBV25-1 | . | TGTGCCAGCAGTGGGGACAGCTACGAGCAGTACTTC | CASSGDSYEQYF
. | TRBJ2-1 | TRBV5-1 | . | TGCGCCAGCAGCTTGGCGGCGGATTCTGACAATGAGCAGTTCTTC | CASSLAADSDNEQFF
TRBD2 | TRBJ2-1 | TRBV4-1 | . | TGCGCCAGCAGCCAACTGGCGGGAGGAACCCTCAATGAGCAGTTCTTC | CASSQLAGGTLNEQFF
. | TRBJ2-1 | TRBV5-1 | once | TGCGCCAGCAGCTCGGAGAATGAGCAGTTCTTC | CASSSENEQFF
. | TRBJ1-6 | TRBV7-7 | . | TGTGCCAGCAGCCCGTATTCACCCCTCCACTTT | CASSPYSPLHF
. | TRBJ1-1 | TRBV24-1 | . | TGTGCCACCAGTGATGGAGTCACTGAAGCTTTCTTT | CATSDGVTEAFF
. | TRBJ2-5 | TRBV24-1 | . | TGTGCCACCAGTGAGCACAGGGTAGGGGAGACCCAGTACTTC | CATSEHRVGETQYF
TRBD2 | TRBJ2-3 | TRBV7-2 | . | TGTGCCAGCAGCCTTACTAGCGGCCCCCCCGGTACGCAGTATTTT | CASSLTSGPPGTQYF
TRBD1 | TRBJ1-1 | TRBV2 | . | TGTGCCAGCAGTTCGCCGACAGGGATGGGGACTGAAGCTTTCTTT | CASSSPTGMGTEAFF
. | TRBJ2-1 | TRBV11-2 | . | TGTGCCAGCAGCCCGGGACTGGAGAAAGGGAATGAGCAGTTCTTC | CASSPGLEKGNEQFF
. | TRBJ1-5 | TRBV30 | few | TGTGCCTGGAGTTATGACAGTCGCAATCAGCCCCAGCATTTT | CAWSYDSRNQPQHF
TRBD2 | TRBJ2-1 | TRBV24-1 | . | TGTGCCACCAGTGACCAAGGGACTAGCGGGCAGTTCTTC | CATSDQGTSGQFF
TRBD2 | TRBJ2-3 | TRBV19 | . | TGTGCCAGTACCCCGACTAGCGGGAGGATCACAGATACGCAGTATTTT | CASTPTSGRITDTQYF
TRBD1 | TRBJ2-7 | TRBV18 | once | TGTGCCAGCTCGCCCGGGACAGGGATGGTAGCCTACGAGCAGTACTTC | CASSPGTGMVAYEQYF
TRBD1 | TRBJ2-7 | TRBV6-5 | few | TGTGCCAGCAGTATACCGGGACAGGAGTACTTC | CASSIPGQEYF
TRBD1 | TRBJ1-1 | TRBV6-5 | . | TGTGCCAGCAGTTACTCGACAGGGGGCTATACTGAAGCTTTCTTT | CASSYSTGGYTEAFF
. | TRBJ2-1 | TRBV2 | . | TGTGCCACCCGCGGGGCCTACAATGAGCAGTTCTTC | CATRGAYNEQFF
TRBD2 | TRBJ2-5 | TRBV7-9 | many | TGTGCCAGCATCGAAGGGAGGGCCGAAGAGACCCAGTACTTC | CASIEGRAEETQYF
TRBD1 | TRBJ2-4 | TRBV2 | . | TGTGCCAGCAGCCCGGGACAGGGAGAGCCCAAAAACATTCAGTACTTC | CASSPGQGEPKNIQYF
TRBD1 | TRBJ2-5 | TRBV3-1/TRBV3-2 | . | TGTGCCAGCAGGCGACAGGGGAGTGAGACCCAGTACTTC | CASRRQGSETQYF
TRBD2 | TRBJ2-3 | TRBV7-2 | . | TGTGCCAGCAGCCCGGGGACTAGCGGGTTCACAGATACGCAGTATTTT | CASSPGTSGFTDTQYF
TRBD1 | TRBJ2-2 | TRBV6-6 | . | TGTGCCAGCAGTCAATCCCCGGGACAGGGATTCACCGGGGAGCTGTTTTTT | CASSQSPGQGFTGELFF
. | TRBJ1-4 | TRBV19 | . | TGTGCCAGTACGCGGTCAACTAATGAAAAACTGTTTTTT | CASTRSTNEKLFF
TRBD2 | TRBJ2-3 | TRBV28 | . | TGTGCCAGCAGCTCACTAGCGGGAGGGACAGATACGCAGTATTTT | CASSSLAGGTDTQYF
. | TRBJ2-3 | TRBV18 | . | TGTGCCAGCTCACCGGGAGACACAGATACGCAGTATTTT | CASSPGDTDTQYF
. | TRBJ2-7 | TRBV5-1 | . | TGCGCCAGCAGCGGTTGGCGGCAGTTTCGGTACGAGCAGTACTTC | CASSGWRQFRYEQYF
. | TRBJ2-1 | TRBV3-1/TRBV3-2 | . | TGTGCCAGCAGCCCGCTACGGGAGAGGGGTGAGCAGTTCTTC | CASSPLRERGEQFF
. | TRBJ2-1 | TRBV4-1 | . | TGCGCCAGCAGCCGCGAGGGAGCGTTGGGATACAATGAGCAGTTCTTC | CASSREGALGYNEQFF
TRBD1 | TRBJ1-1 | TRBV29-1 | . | TGCAGCGCTGACAGGGGGCTCAGGACTGAAGCTTTCTTT | CSADRGLRTEAFF
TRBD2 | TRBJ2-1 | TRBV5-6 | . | TGTGCCAGCAGCTTGGTAGGCTCTAGCGGTCCCTACAATGAGCAGTTCTTC | CASSLVGSSGPYNEQFF
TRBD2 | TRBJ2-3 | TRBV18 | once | TGTGCCAGCTCACCACAGGGACTAGCGAGTAGCACAGATACGCAGTATTTT | CASSPQGLASSTDTQYF
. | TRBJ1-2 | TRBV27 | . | TGTGCCAGCAGTCGTATCGGTTATGGCTACACCTTC | CASSRIGYGYTF
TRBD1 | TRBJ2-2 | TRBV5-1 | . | TGCGCCAGCAGCCGCGGGACAGGGGGGACCGGGGAGCTGTTTTTT | CASSRGTGGTGELFF
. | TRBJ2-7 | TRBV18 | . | TGTGCCAGCTCACCACTTGGGAGAGGGAGCGAGCAGTACTTC | CASSPLGRGSEQYF
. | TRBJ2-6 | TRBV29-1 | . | TGCAGCGTTTCCGTATCCTCTGGGGCCAACGTCCTGACTTTC | CSVSVSSGANVLTF
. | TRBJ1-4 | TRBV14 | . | TGTGCCAGCAGCCCTAATCGTGAAAAACTGTTTTTT | CASSPNREKLFF